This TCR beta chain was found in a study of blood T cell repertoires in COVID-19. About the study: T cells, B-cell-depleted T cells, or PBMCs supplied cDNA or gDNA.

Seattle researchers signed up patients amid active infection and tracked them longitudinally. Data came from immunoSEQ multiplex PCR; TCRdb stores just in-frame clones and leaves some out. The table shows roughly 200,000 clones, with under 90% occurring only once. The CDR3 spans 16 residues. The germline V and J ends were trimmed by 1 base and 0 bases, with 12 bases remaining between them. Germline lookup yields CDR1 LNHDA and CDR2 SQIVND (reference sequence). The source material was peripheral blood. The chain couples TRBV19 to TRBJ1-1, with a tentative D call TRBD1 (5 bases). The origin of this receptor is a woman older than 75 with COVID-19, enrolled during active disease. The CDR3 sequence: CASSIGRRALNTEAFF. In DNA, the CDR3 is TGTGCCAGTAGTATAGGCCGCAGGGCTCTGAACACTGAAGCTTTCTTT.